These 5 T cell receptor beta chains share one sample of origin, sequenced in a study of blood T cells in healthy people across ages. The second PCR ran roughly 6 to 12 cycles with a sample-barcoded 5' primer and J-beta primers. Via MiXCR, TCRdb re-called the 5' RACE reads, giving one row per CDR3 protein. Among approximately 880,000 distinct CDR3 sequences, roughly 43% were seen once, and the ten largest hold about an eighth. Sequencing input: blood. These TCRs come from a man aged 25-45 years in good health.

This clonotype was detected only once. The CDR3 DNA sequence: TGTGCCAGCAATAGACTAGCGGGGGGGCCTAATGAGCAGTTCTTC. This sequence encodes CASNRLAGGPNEQFF. V usage is TRBV6-6 and J usage is TRBJ2-1; 14 bases match TRBD2. The CDR3 loop spans 15 amino acids. The V segment lost 7 bases and the J segment 7 bases; nucleotides outside the gene matches: 6. Germline V gene lookup returns CDR1 MNHNY and CDR2 SVGAGI (reference sequence).

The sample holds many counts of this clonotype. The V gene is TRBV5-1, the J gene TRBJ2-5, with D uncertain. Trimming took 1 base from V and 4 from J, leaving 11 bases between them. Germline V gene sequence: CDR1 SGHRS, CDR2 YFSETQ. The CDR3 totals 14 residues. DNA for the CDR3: TGCGCCAGCAGCTTGTACGGTGATGGAGAGACCCAGTACTTC. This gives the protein CASSLYGDGETQYF.

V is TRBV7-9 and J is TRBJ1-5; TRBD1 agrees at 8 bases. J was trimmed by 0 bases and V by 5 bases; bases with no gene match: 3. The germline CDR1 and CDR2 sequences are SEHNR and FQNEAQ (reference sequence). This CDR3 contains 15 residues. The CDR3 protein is CASSAGGPSNQPQHF. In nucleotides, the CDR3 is TGTGCCAGCAGCGCAGGGGGCCCTAGCAATCAGCCCCAGCATTTT.

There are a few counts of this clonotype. The CDR3 nucleotides are TGTGCCAGCAGTTTGCGTCTAGAGGCGGCGCAGTACTTC. It is translated as CASSLRLEAAQYF. The rearrangement links TRBV27 to TRBJ2-7; D is uncertain. Germline loops: CDR1 MNHEY, CDR2 SMNVEV (reference sequence). V was clipped by 3 bases and J by 9 bases, with 15 bases between them. This CDR3 has 13 amino acids.

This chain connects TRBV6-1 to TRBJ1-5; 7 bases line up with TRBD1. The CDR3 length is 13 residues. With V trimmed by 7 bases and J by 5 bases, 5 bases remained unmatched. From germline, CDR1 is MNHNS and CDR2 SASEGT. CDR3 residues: CASKGGSHQPQHF. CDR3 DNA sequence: TGTGCCAGCAAAGGGGGCAGTCATCAGCCCCAGCATTTT.